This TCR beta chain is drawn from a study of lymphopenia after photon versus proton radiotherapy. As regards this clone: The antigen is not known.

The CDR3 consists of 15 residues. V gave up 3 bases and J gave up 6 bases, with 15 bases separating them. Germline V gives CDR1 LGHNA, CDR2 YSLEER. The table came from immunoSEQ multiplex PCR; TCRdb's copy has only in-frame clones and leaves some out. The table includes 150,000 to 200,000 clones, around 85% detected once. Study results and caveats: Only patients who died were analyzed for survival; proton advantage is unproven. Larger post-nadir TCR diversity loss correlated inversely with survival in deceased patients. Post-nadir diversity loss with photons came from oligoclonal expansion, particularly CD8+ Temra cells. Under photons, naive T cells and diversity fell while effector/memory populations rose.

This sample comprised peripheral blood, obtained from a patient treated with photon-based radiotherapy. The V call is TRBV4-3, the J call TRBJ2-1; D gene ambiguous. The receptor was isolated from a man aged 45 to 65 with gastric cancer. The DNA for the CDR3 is TGCGCCAGCAGCCACTCCATCTGGGGTAGCAATGAGCAGTTCTTC. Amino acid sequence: CASSHSIWGSNEQFF.